The clone carrying this T cell receptor beta chain has a handful of counts. Its antigen is not identified. Trimming cost V 4 bases and J 2 bases; bases outside gene matches: 9. CDR1 and CDR2 from the germline V gene are GTSNPN and SVGIG (reference sequence). The CDR3 runs to 15 residues. Once RNA had been extracted, it was reverse transcribed into cDNA to act as the sequencing template. This table comes from immunoSEQ multiplex PCR, and its TCRdb copy is limited to in-frame clones, with some not included. The table lists some 160,000 clones, approximately 56% of them singletons, with less than 40% in the top ten. The data were taken from a study of CD8+ T cells in alopecia areata. The study's findings and limits: Relative to mice, TCR sharing across patients was less clear, a difference possibly HLA-related.

The material sequenced was CD8+ T cells sorted from blood. The source is a human donor in good health. The chain carries TRBV30 and TRBJ2-3; the match to TRBD1 covers 7 bases. The CDR3 spells CAWKGQSSFTDTQYF. The DNA for the CDR3 is TGTGCCTGGAAGGGACAGTCCAGTTTCACAGATACGCAGTATTTT.